These 12 T cell receptor beta chains were sequenced from one sample in a study of T cell changes during pregnancy in multiple sclerosis. Sequencing used immunoSEQ multiplex PCR; TCRdb keeps in-frame clones, though not all of them. The profile covers 25,000 to 35,000 clones, with 85% to 90% appearing a single time and over 0.5% taken by the ten largest. The material was CD4+ T cells from peripheral blood mononuclear cells, obtained in the third trimester of pregnancy. The receptors shown here come from a female donor in good health, enrolled as a control in a pregnancy study.

In its sample, this clone was seen a few times. CDR3: CASSLVGAQAKNIQYF. CDR3 in DNA: TGTGCCAGCAGCTTGGTTGGGGCCCAAGCCAAAAACATTCAGTACTTC. The rearrangement uses TRBV5-6 and TRBJ2-4; D might be TRBD1 (5 bases). Per the germline V gene, CDR1 is SGHDT and CDR2 is YYEEEE. Deletions cut 0 bases from V and 0 bases from J, with 10 bases between. This CDR3 region has 16 residues.

J is TRBJ2-1 and V is TRBV5-4; 13 nucleotides align to TRBD2. Germline loops: CDR1 SGHNT, CDR2 YYREEE (reference sequence). The CDR3 sequence is 17 residues long. J was trimmed by 9 bases and V by 1 base; bases with no gene match: 10. The CDR3 region has the DNA TGTGCCAGCAGCTTGCTCAAACTAGCGGGAGGGCGGGCTGAGCAGTTCTTC. It encodes CASSLLKLAGGRAEQFF.

This clone was seen a handful of times. V is TRBV6-5 and J is TRBJ1-2, with 9 bases matching TRBD1. The CDR3 loop spans 15 amino acids. V was clipped by 2 bases and J by 4 bases; unmatched bases: 5. CDR1 and CDR2 (germline): MNHEY, SVGAGI. CDR3 DNA: TGTGCCAGCAGTTACAAGGACAGGGGTCTCTATGGCTACACCTTC. Translation: CASSYKDRGLYGYTF.

CDR3 bases: TGTGCCAGCAGTCAGACAGGACTCTATGGCTACACCTTC. It specifies CASSQTGLYGYTF. The chain carries TRBV25-1 and TRBJ1-2, with D possibly TRBD1 on 6 matching bases. Trimming removed 5 bases at V and 4 bases at J, with 11 bases between. CDR3 size: 13 residues. Germline V gives CDR1 MGHDK, CDR2 SYGVNS.

The chain recombines TRBV27 with TRBJ2-4; weak D call: TRBD2 (5 bases). CDR1 is MNHEY, CDR2 SMNVEV, per germline (reference sequence). The CDR3 spans 16 residues. The V gene lost 5 bases and the J gene lost 0 bases, with 14 bases spanning the gap. The DNA for the CDR3 is TGTGCCAGCAGTCCCCGGGATGTCCTAGCCAAAAACATTCAGTACTTC. Amino acids: CASSPRDVLAKNIQYF.

The V call is TRBV18, the J call TRBJ2-1, with 7 nucleotides matching TRBD2. Germline CDR1 and CDR2: KGHSH and LQKENI. The V and J ends lost 3 bases and 6 bases, in that order; junction bases with no gene match: 5. The length of the CDR3 is 14 residues. The CDR3 nucleotides read TGTGCCAGCTCACCTGGACTAGTTGGCAATGAGCAGTTCTTC. It is translated as CASSPGLVGNEQFF.

CDR3 region: CASSLLRTAEAFF. In DNA, the CDR3 is TGTGCCAGCAGCTTATTACGGACAGCTGAAGCTTTCTTT. V and J are TRBV11-2 and TRBJ1-1; perhaps TRBD1 as D (6 bases). The CDR3 contains 13 residues. V was shortened by 2 bases and J by 6 bases, with 10 bases between the two germline ends. Germline values: CDR1 SGHAT, CDR2 FQNNGV.

In this sample, this clone is medium-sized (0.01 to 0.1%). The CDR3 coding sequence is TGTGCCAGCAGCTTGATTTGGGACACTGATAATTCACCCCTCCACTTT. This translates into CASSLIWDTDNSPLHF. The rearrangement links TRBV5-5 to TRBJ1-6; D is possibly TRBD1 (6 bases). This CDR3 is built from 16 residues. The germline V gene has CDR1 SGHKS and CDR2 YYEKEE (reference sequence). V lost 1 base and J lost 5, with 13 bases in between.

The genes are TRBV7-9 and TRBJ2-5; D is uncertain. Germline V gives CDR1 SEHNR, CDR2 FQNEAQ (reference sequence). Trimming cost V 1 base and J 2 bases, with 8 bases left between them. The CDR3 totals 14 residues. The CDR3 coding sequence is TGTGCCAGCAGCTTAGGAGTACAGCAAGAGACCCAGTACTTC. Translating it yields CASSLGVQQETQYF.

This sequence joins TRBV19 and TRBJ2-2; 7 bases align to TRBD2. Trimming removed 5 bases from V and 4 bases from J; junction bases left unmatched: 10. Germline CDR1 reads LNHDA; CDR2 reads SQIVND (reference sequence). The CDR3 is made up of 16 amino acids. The CDR3 DNA is TGTGCCAGTAGTTCGGAGGCTCTAGCGGTCACCGGGGAGCTGTTTTTT. It encodes CASSSEALAVTGELFF.

This chain joins TRBV18 and TRBJ2-7; maybe TRBD1 (6 bases). The ends were cut back, 5 bases at V and 6 bases at J, with 11 bases in the middle. This CDR3 has 12 residues. Germline CDR1 reads KGHSH; CDR2 reads LQKENI. The CDR3 bases are TGTGCCAGCTCAACAGGGTTGTTCGAGCAGTACTTC. It codes for CASSTGLFEQYF.

V gene TRBV28 combines with J gene TRBJ2-3, with TRBD1 as a possible D gene (6 bases). The ends were cut back, 3 bases at V and 2 bases at J, with 9 bases in the middle. The length of the CDR3 is 14 residues. Per germline, CDR1 MDHEN and CDR2 SYDVKM. CDR3 nucleotides: TGTGCCAGCAGTTTTGGGGACATCACAGATACGCAGTATTTT. This codes for CASSFGDITDTQYF. The entire variable domain, with the rest obtained from reference TRBV28 and TRBJ2-3, is as follows: DVKVTQSSRYLVKRTGEKVFLECVQDMDHENMFWYRQDPGLGLRLIYFSYDVKMKEKGDIPEGYSVSREKKERFSLILESASTNQTSMYLCASSFGDITDTQYFGPGTRLTVL.